The 23 T cell receptor beta chains reported below all come from one sample, sequenced in a study of OX40 agonist ivuxolimab in advanced cancers. Libraries were prepared by immunoSEQ multiplex PCR; TCRdb keeps only in-frame clonotypes and omits some of them. The table includes 60,000 to 75,000 clones, around 87% detected once. The sample here was CD4+ or CD8+ T cells sorted from blood, taken in a trial of the OX40 agonist ivuxolimab. All receptors derive from an adult with an advanced solid tumor such as melanoma, head and neck, liver or kidney cancer.

The chain has TRBV6-1 and TRBJ1-5; 7 nucleotides align to TRBD1. There are 13 residues in the CDR3. Trimming cost V 3 bases and J 5 bases; bases outside gene matches: 1. CDR1 and CDR2 from the germline V gene are MNHNS and SASEGT. The CDR3 sequence: CASSETGYQPQHF. CDR3 bases: TGTGCCAGCAGTGAGACAGGGTATCAGCCCCAGCATTTT.

The V call is TRBV7-2, the J call TRBJ2-2; the match to TRBD2 covers 7 bases. V trimming: 2 bases; J trimming: 1 base; junction bases outside the gene matches: 7. Germline V CDR1 and CDR2: SGHTA, FQGNSA. CDR3 length: 17 residues. In DNA form, the CDR3 reads TGTGCCAGCAGCTTACGGAGCGGGGCAAAGAACACCGGGGAGCTGTTTTTT. As protein: CASSLRSGAKNTGELFF.

V gene TRBV27 combines with J gene TRBJ1-1; no clear D gene. Per germline, CDR1 MNHEY and CDR2 SMNVEV (reference sequence). The V end lost 6 bases, the J end lost 8 bases, and 13 bases lay between the germline ends. This CDR3 has 12 residues. The CDR3 DNA reads as TGTGCCAGCAGCCGCCCGACGGGAGAAGCTTTCTTT. It encodes CASSRPTGEAFF.

This clone was seen only once. The genes are TRBV5-5 and TRBJ2-2; 7 nucleotides line up with TRBD1. In germline, CDR1 is SGHKS, CDR2 YYEKEE (reference sequence). Trimming at V came to 1 base and at J to 3 bases, leaving 6 bases not matched to a gene. CDR3 length: 16 residues. The CDR3 region is CASSLTRTGDTGELFF. In nucleotides, the CDR3 is TGTGCCAGCAGCTTGACCCGGACAGGAGACACCGGGGAGCTGTTTTTT.

The chain recombines TRBV6-5 with TRBJ1-2; TRBD1 is a possible D gene (6 bases). CDR3 length: 15 residues. The germline V gene encodes CDR1 MNHEY and CDR2 SVGAGI. V was cut by 0 bases and J by 7 bases, with 15 bases left in between. This CDR3 reads CASSYSNVWTAGYTF. Here the CDR3 DNA reads TGTGCCAGCAGTTACTCGAACGTGTGGACAGCTGGCTACACCTTC.

V and J are TRBV7-2 and TRBJ1-1; a weak D match, TRBD1 (5 bases). Looked up from germline, CDR1 is SGHTA and CDR2 is FQGNSA. The CDR3 consists of 12 residues. The V end was cut by 5 bases, the J end by 10 bases, with 14 bases between. The CDR3 DNA follows: TGTGCCAGCAGCCAAATAGTTAGGGGAGCTTTCTTT. Residues: CASSQIVRGAFF.

V and J are TRBV7-9 and TRBJ2-1; D call uncertain. The CDR3 runs to 14 residues. Per the germline V gene, CDR1 is SEHNR and CDR2 is FQNEAQ (reference sequence). The V gene lost 1 base and the J gene lost 6 bases, with 10 bases spanning the gap. CDR3 residues: CASSLDITINEQFF. In nucleotides, the CDR3 is TGTGCCAGCAGCTTAGACATAACCATCAATGAGCAGTTCTTC.

This clone was seen a single time. The chain couples TRBV27 to TRBJ1-2; D not resolved. This CDR3 comprises 15 residues. Germline CDR1 and CDR2: MNHEY and SMNVEV (reference sequence). Trimming removed 3 bases at V and 0 bases at J, with 11 bases between. The CDR3 nucleotides read TGTGCCAGCAGTTTGGAACCCCTTGCTAACTATGGCTACACCTTC. Its protein is CASSLEPLANYGYTF.

The chain is built from TRBV28 and TRBJ1-5; D possibly corresponds to TRBD1 (6 bases). The CDR3 is 14 residues long. Germline assignment: CDR1 MDHEN and CDR2 SYDVKM. Trimming stripped 5 bases from V and 6 bases from J, with 14 bases between. CDR3 DNA: TGTGCCAGCAGTAGGACAGTGGGGAGTCAGCCCCAGCATTTT. Translated, it gives CASSRTVGSQPQHF.

This clone appeared a single time. The V gene is TRBV29-1, the J gene TRBJ2-7, with 9 bases lining up with TRBD1. In germline, CDR1 is SQVTM, CDR2 ANQGSEA. This CDR3 spans 12 amino acids. V shed 7 bases, J shed 2 bases, and the junction held 3 bases outside the gene matches. CDR3 sequence (DNA): TGCAGCGGGGGACAGGGAACCTACGAGCAGTACTTC. Translating gives CSGGQGTYEQYF.

This chain uses TRBV5-1 with TRBJ1-4, with unresolved D. Trimming removed 2 bases at V and 8 bases at J, with 10 bases between. Germline V gene data show CDR1 as SGHRS and CDR2 as YFSETQ. The CDR3 extends over 13 amino acids. CDR3 residues: CASSFGPGEKLFF. Here the CDR3 DNA reads TGCGCCAGCAGCTTTGGGCCCGGCGAAAAACTGTTTTTT.

This sequence joins TRBV28 and TRBJ1-2; D call uncertain. CDR1 and CDR2 from the germline V gene are MDHEN and SYDVKM. Between the trimmed V and J ends, which lost 4 bases and 6 bases, there was a span of 12 bases. The CDR3 sequence is 13 residues long. This CDR3 is CASSSINWNGYTF. As DNA, the CDR3 is TGTGCCAGCAGTTCCATAAACTGGAATGGCTACACCTTC.

This clone was counted a single time. The chain links TRBV2 to TRBJ2-7, with TRBD1 matching 9 bases. Germline-derived CDR1 and CDR2 are SNHLY and FYNNEI. With 9 bases clipped from V and 4 bases from J, the junction kept 10 bases outside the gene matches. This CDR3 is 14 amino acids long. The CDR3 coding sequence is TGTGCCAGTGGAGGACAGGGGCTTGGGTACGAGCAGTACTTC. Translated, it gives CASGGQGLGYEQYF. Full variable domain (missing parts from reference TRBV2 and TRBJ2-7): EPEVTQTPSHQVTQMGQEVILRCVPISNHLYFYWYRQILGQKVEFLVSFYNNEISEKSEIFDDQFSVERPDGSNFTLKIRSTKLEDSAMYFCASGGQGLGYEQYFGPGTRLTVT.

This clone was observed once. The V call is TRBV19, the J call TRBJ2-3; D is perhaps TRBD2 (5 bases). V was cut by 11 bases and J by 4 bases, with 16 bases left in between. The CDR3 is 13 residues long. Germline-derived CDR1 and CDR2 are LNHDA and SQIVND (reference sequence). CDR3 coding DNA: TGTGCCTCCTCCCTCCAGCGGCCAGATACGCAGTATTTT. Residues: CASSLQRPDTQYF.

V gene TRBV7-2 combines with J gene TRBJ2-4; D unclear. The CDR3 length is 12 residues. V was pared by 3 bases and J by 9 bases, with 9 bases between. The germline V gene encodes CDR1 SGHTA and CDR2 FQGNSA. The CDR3 coding sequence is TGTGCCAGCAGCTTGGACCTGGGCATTCAGTACTTC. Protein product: CASSLDLGIQYF.

The gene calls are TRBV10-2 and TRBJ2-3; D possibly corresponds to TRBD1 (6 bases). CDR1 is WSHSY and CDR2 is SAAADI in the germline V gene. Trimming pared 6 bases from V and 2 bases from J, leaving 15 bases between. CDR3 size: 15 residues. The CDR3 region has the DNA TGCGCCAGCAGCAACAGGGAATCAGTCACAGATACGCAGTATTTT. Protein product: CASSNRESVTDTQYF.

This clone was detected a few times. The rearrangement uses TRBV5-1 and TRBJ1-1, with D hard to call. CDR3 length: 10 residues. Looked up from germline, CDR1 is SGHRS and CDR2 is YFSETQ. Deletions cut 1 base from V and 8 bases from J, with 3 bases between. CDR3 protein: CASSLPEAFF. Here the CDR3 DNA reads TGCGCCAGCAGCTTGCCGGAAGCTTTCTTT.

V usage is TRBV19 and J usage is TRBJ1-2, with D hard to call. V dropped 4 bases and J dropped 0 bases, with 12 bases sitting between them. Germline CDR1 LNHDA, CDR2 SQIVND (reference sequence). The CDR3 runs to 15 residues. In nucleotides, the CDR3 is TGTGCCAGTAGTAGCCCCTACAGAGCTAACTATGGCTACACCTTC. This encodes CASSSPYRANYGYTF. The complete variable domain, with remaining parts taken from reference TRBV19 and TRBJ1-2, reads DGGITQSPKYLFRKEGQNVTLSCEQNLNHDAMYWYRQDPGQGLRLIYYSQIVNDFQKGDIAEGYSVSREKKESFPLTVTSAQKNPTAFYLCASSSPYRANYGYTFGSGTRLTVV.

V usage is TRBV2 and J usage is TRBJ2-1, with D possibly matching TRBD1 (5 bases). Germline CDR1 and CDR2: SNHLY and FYNNEI. The CDR3 length is 14 residues. V shed 6 bases and J shed 12 bases, with 21 bases lying between them. DNA for the CDR3: TGTGCCAGCAGGGTACAGGTGACCTTTGGTGGGCAGTTCTTC. It encodes CASRVQVTFGGQFF.

The chain combines TRBV6-5 with TRBJ2-2; tentative D call: TRBD1 (5 bases). Germline CDR1 is MNHEY and CDR2 is SVGAGI. V was pared by 6 bases and J by 2 bases, with 13 bases between. CDR3 length equals 15 residues. The DNA of the CDR3 is TGTGCCAGCAGCCCCCTCACAGGAAACACCGGGGAGCTGTTTTTT. Translating it yields CASSPLTGNTGELFF.

The chain is built from TRBV6-6 and TRBJ1-3; no clear D gene. Germline lookup yields CDR1 MNHNY and CDR2 SVGAGI (reference sequence). The CDR3 is 16 residues long. The germline V and J ends were trimmed by 5 bases and 6 bases, with 20 bases remaining between them. DNA of the CDR3: TGTGCCAGCAGTAAAGGCAAAGCGACAAAACTAAACACCATATATTTT. Protein: CASSKGKATKLNTIYF.

The V and J genes are TRBV7-2 and TRBJ2-5, with 14 bases fitting TRBD2. J lost 5 bases, V lost 5 bases, and 7 bases had no gene match. Germline CDR1 is SGHTA and CDR2 is FQGNSA. The CDR3 spans 16 residues. The CDR3 here is CASSARLAGGRETQYF. The CDR3 bases are TGTGCCAGCAGCGCCAGACTAGCGGGGGGGCGGGAGACCCAGTACTTC.

V gene TRBV2 combines with J gene TRBJ2-7; D unclear. CDR3 length: 12 residues. Trimming pared 3 bases from V and 1 base from J, leaving 4 bases between. Germline V CDR1 and CDR2: SNHLY, FYNNEI. The CDR3 sequence: CASSETSYEQYF. The CDR3 bases are TGTGCCAGCAGTGAGACATCCTACGAGCAGTACTTC.